The 18 T cell receptor beta chains given below trace back to one sample, sequenced in a study of blood T cell repertoires in COVID-19. Sequencing used immunoSEQ multiplex PCR; TCRdb keeps in-frame clones, though not all of them. The sample holds about 130,000 clones; 75% to 85% are singletons and the top ten take around 18%. Sequencing used peripheral blood. All receptors come from a man at least 80 years old with acute or convalescent COVID-19.

This chain links TRBV5-5 with TRBJ1-1; 7 positions agree with TRBD1. The CDR3 covers 16 residues. Germline lookup yields CDR1 SGHKS and CDR2 YYEKEE (reference sequence). Unmatched junction bases numbered 7, after V lost 2 bases and J lost 0 bases. CDR3 protein: CASSLKQGPMNTEAFF. The CDR3 DNA is TGTGCCAGCAGCTTAAAACAGGGGCCCATGAACACTGAAGCTTTCTTT.

The chain joins TRBV5-3 to TRBJ2-7, with D possibly matching TRBD2 (6 bases). TRBV5-3 is noted as an ORF with a role that remains uncertain. V was cut by 5 bases and J by 2 bases, with 14 bases left in between. CDR3 length: 14 amino acids. The CDR3 reads CARSNPGETYEQYF. For the CDR3, the DNA is TGTGCCAGAAGTAACCCGGGGGAGACCTACGAGCAGTACTTC.

This clone has more than one count but fewer than ten. The chain joins TRBV5-1 to TRBJ1-2; D gene unclear. The CDR3 runs 15 residues. The germline gives CDR1 SGHRS, CDR2 YFSETQ. Trimming took off 0 bases at V and 2 bases at J, with 11 bases between the two ends. CDR3 in DNA: TGCGCCAGCAGCTTGGGCACAGTCTTCAACTATGGCTACACCTTC. Amino acids: CASSLGTVFNYGYTF.

V gene TRBV4-2 combines with J gene TRBJ1-5, with D possibly being TRBD1 (5 bases). Germline loops: CDR1 LGHNA, CDR2 YNFKEQ. CDR3 length equals 16 residues. The germline V and J ends were trimmed by 1 base and 0 bases, with 10 bases remaining between them. CDR3 sequence: CASSQVGLYSNQPQHF. The CDR3 DNA sequence: TGTGCCAGCAGCCAAGTGGGACTATATAGCAATCAGCCCCAGCATTTT.

This clone was counted once. This rearrangement joins TRBV5-4 to TRBJ1-4, with TRBD1 matching over 7 bases. With 5 bases clipped from V and 7 bases from J, the junction kept 5 bases outside the gene matches. This CDR3 comprises 13 residues. The germline gives CDR1 SGHNT, CDR2 YYREEE (reference sequence). The CDR3 DNA reads TGTGCCAGCAGTCGGGGGACAGTTGAAAAACTGTTTTTT. It codes for CASSRGTVEKLFF. Looking up the rest from reference TRBV5-4 and TRBJ1-4 gives the full variable domain: ETGVTQSPTHLIKTRGQQVTLRCSSQSGHNTVSWYQQALGQGPQFIFQYYREEENGRGNFPPRFSGLQFPNYSSELNVNALELDDSALYLCASSRGTVEKLFFGSGTQLSVL.

V gene TRBV3-1 (or the pseudogene TRBV3-2) combines with J gene TRBJ2-7, with 8 bases lining up with TRBD1. There are 15 residues in the CDR3. Germline V gene sequence: CDR1 LGHDT, CDR2 YNNKEL (reference sequence). The J segment lost 6 bases and the V segment lost 6 bases, leaving 13 bases of the junction unmatched. The CDR3 region has the DNA TGTGCCAGCAGACCGGGACAGGAGGATAGGGTCGAGCAGTACTTC. Translating it yields CASRPGQEDRVEQYF.

This sequence joins TRBV4-1 and TRBJ1-1, with unresolved D. The CDR3 is 15 residues long. Trimming took 0 bases from V and 0 from J, leaving 8 bases between them. In germline, CDR1 is MGHRA, CDR2 YSYEKL. CDR3 sequence: CASSQEQTLNTEAFF. The CDR3 nucleotides are TGCGCCAGCAGCCAAGAGCAGACACTGAACACTGAAGCTTTCTTT.

At least ten counts were recorded for this clone. The chain is built from TRBV6-1 and TRBJ2-2; D possibly corresponds to TRBD2 (5 bases). The V gene's germline CDR1 is MNHNS and CDR2 SASEGT. Trimming left V 0 bases short and J 7 bases short, with 12 bases between. This CDR3 region has 15 residues. Here the CDR3 DNA reads TGTGCCAGCAGTGAAGCAGGCCGTGGAGGCGGGGAGCTGTTTTTT. Encoded protein: CASSEAGRGGGELFF.

V and J are TRBV11-2 and TRBJ2-2; 10 positions match TRBD2. The J segment lost 1 base and the V segment lost 5 bases, leaving 4 bases of the junction unmatched. This CDR3 is 16 amino acids long. The germline V gene encodes CDR1 SGHAT and CDR2 FQNNGV. The CDR3 DNA reads as TGTGCCAGCAGCCGGACTAGCGGATTGAACACCGGGGAGCTGTTTTTT. It encodes CASSRTSGLNTGELFF.

This clone occurred a few times. Here the CDR3 reads CASGDRGLGTNEKLFF. The CDR3 region has the DNA TGTGCCAGCGGAGACAGGGGGCTGGGAACTAATGAAAAACTGTTTTTT. This chain joins TRBV4-2 and TRBJ1-4, with TRBD1 identical over 10 bases. The J segment lost 1 base and the V segment lost 8 bases, leaving 7 bases of the junction unmatched. Per germline, CDR1 LGHNA and CDR2 YNFKEQ. There are 16 residues in the CDR3.

V gene TRBV18 combines with J gene TRBJ2-5; D ambiguous. Trimming removed 6 bases at V and 7 bases at J, with 24 bases between. This CDR3 comprises 16 residues. Per the germline V gene, CDR1 is KGHSH and CDR2 is LQKENI. The CDR3 DNA reads TGTGCCAGCTCGTCGCAAACGATCGACGCCGCAGGGACCCAGTACTTC. This translates into CASSSQTIDAAGTQYF.

The chain is built from TRBV5-1 and TRBJ2-7; 10 bases line up with TRBD1. The V and J ends lost 5 bases and 4 bases, in that order; junction bases with no gene match: 6. In germline, CDR1 is SGHRS, CDR2 YFSETQ. This CDR3 has 14 residues. The CDR3 loop reads CASRTGTGVYEQYF. The CDR3 nucleotides read TGCGCCAGCAGGACGGGGACAGGGGTGTACGAGCAGTACTTC.

This clone showed up just a few times. The V and J genes are TRBV29-1 and TRBJ2-7, with D unresolved. V shed 6 bases and J shed 4 bases, with 10 bases lying between them. The CDR3 spans 11 residues. Germline V gene data show CDR1 as SQVTM and CDR2 as ANQGSEA. The CDR3 sequence is CSVMSEYEQYF. The CDR3 DNA is TGCAGCGTCATGTCTGAGTACGAGCAGTACTTC.

This clone was detected only a few times. The rearrangement joins TRBV5-1 to TRBJ2-4; TRBD2 matches at 7 bases. CDR1 is SGHRS, CDR2 YFSETQ, per germline. This CDR3 has 15 residues. V gave up 0 bases and J gave up 8 bases; unmatched junction bases: 8. CDR3 loop: CASSLGLAVKDIQYF. DNA of the CDR3: TGCGCCAGCAGCTTGGGGCTAGCGGTGAAGGACATTCAGTACTTC. Full variable domain (missing parts from reference TRBV5-1 and TRBJ2-4): KAGVTQTPRYLIKTRGQQVTLSCSPISGHRSVSWYQQTPGQGLQFLFEYFSETQRNKGNFPGRFSGRQFSNSRSEMNVSTLELGDSALYLCASSLGLAVKDIQYFGAGTRLSVL.

This chain uses TRBV7-8 with TRBJ2-1; perhaps TRBD2 as D (6 bases). Germline V CDR1 and CDR2: SGHVS, FQNEAQ. Deletions cut 1 base from V and 7 bases from J, with 11 bases between. CDR3 length: 14 amino acids. CDR3 DNA sequence: TGTGCCAGCAGCTTAGGGGTCGGGGGAAATGAGCAGTTCTTC. Protein product: CASSLGVGGNEQFF.

The V gene is TRBV6-5, the J gene TRBJ2-3, with TRBD1 matching 9 bases. The CDR3 has 15 amino acids. The V gene end was trimmed by 7 bases and the J gene end by 2 bases; junction bases not matched to a gene: 7. Germline CDR1 and CDR2: MNHEY and SVGAGI. CDR3 amino acids: CASTRQGELTDTQYF. The DNA of the CDR3 is TGTGCCAGCACTCGACAGGGGGAACTCACAGATACGCAGTATTTT.

The chain uses TRBV4-2 and TRBJ2-7; 10 bases are a match to TRBD2. V lost 2 bases, J lost 4 bases, and 5 bases stayed unmatched. The CDR3 runs 15 residues. From germline, CDR1 is LGHNA and CDR2 YNFKEQ. CDR3 protein: CASSQPGTSVYEQYF. As DNA, the CDR3 is TGTGCCAGCAGCCAACCCGGGACTAGCGTATACGAGCAGTACTTC.

The rearrangement links TRBV5-1 to TRBJ2-5; D may be TRBD2 (5 bases). The germline gives CDR1 SGHRS, CDR2 YFSETQ. Trimming shortened V by 3 bases and J by 4 bases, and 16 bases separated the two germline ends. There are 15 residues in the CDR3. The CDR3 DNA reads TGCGCCAGCAGCTACGCCTCGGGGAGAGGAGAGACCCAGTACTTC. Residues: CASSYASGRGETQYF.